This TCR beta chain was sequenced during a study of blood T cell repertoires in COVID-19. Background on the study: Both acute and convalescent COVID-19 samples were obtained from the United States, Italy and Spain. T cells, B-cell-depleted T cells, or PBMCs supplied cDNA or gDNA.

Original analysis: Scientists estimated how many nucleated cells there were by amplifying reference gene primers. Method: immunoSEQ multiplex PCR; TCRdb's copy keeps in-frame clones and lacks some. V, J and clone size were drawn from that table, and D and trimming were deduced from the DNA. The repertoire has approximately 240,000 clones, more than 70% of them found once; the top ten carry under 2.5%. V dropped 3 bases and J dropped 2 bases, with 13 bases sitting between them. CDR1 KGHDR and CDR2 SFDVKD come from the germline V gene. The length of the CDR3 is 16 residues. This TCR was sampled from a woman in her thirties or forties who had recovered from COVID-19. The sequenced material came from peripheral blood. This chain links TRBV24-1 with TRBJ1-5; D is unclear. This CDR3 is CATSDPQVEGNQPQHF. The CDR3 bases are TGTGCCACCAGTGATCCTCAGGTTGAAGGCAATCAGCCCCAGCATTTT.